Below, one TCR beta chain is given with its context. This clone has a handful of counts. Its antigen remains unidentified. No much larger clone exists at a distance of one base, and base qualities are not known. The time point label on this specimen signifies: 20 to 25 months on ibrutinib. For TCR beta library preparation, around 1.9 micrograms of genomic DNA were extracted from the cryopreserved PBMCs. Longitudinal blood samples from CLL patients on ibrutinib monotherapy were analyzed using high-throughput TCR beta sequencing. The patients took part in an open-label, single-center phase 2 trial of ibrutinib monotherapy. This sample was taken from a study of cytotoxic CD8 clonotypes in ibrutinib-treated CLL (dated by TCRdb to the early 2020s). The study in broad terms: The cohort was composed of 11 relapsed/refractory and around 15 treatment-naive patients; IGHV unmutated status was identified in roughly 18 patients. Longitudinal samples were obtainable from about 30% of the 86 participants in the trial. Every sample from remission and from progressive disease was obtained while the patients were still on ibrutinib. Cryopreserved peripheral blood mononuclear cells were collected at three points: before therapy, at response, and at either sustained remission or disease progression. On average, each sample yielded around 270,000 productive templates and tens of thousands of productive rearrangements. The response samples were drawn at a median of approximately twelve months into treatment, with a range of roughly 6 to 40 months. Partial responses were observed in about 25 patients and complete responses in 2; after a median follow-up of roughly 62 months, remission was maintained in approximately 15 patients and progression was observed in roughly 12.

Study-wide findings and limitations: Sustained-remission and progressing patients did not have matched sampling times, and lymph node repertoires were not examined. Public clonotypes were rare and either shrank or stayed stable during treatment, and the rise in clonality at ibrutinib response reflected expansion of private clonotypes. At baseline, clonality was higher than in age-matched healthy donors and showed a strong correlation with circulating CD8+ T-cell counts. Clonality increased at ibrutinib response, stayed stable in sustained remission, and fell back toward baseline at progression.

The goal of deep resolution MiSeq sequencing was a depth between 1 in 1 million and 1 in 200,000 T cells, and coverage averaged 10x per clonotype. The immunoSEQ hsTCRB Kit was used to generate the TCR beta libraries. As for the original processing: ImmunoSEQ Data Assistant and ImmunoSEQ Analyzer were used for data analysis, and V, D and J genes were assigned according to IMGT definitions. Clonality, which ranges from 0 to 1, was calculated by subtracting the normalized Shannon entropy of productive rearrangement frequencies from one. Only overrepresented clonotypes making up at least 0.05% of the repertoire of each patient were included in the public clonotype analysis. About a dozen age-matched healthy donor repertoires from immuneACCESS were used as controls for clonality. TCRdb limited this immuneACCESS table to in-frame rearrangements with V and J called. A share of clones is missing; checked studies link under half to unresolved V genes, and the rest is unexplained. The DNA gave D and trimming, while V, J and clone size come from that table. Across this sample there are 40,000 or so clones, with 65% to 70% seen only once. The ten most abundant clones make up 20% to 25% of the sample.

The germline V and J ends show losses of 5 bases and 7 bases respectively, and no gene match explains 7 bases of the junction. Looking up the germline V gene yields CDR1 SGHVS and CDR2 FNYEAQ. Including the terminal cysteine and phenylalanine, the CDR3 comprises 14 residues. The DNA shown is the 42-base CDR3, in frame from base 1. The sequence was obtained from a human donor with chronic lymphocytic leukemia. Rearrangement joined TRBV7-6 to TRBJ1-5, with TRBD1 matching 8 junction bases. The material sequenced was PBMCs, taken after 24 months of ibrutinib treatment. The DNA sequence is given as TGTGCCAGCAGCCCAGACAGGGGCGGGCAGCCCCAGCATTTT. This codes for CASSPDRGGQPQHF.